This is a list of T cell receptor beta chains from one sample in a study of T cell repertoires in cytomegalovirus infection. Antigens for these TCRs are unknown. TCRdb called the reads again in MiXCR, with one record for every CDR3 protein. The repertoire holds 110,000 or so distinct CDR3 sequences, about 30% seen once, with approximately 78% in the top ten. The sequences come from CD8+ T cells from cultured PBMCs, collected from culture after CMV antigen stimulation. Receptors were obtained from a human donor in good health (CMV status not recorded). Some clones in this sample may be carry-over from other donors' samples. CDR3s include the opening cysteine and the closing phenylalanine or tryptophan. D genes are given only for firm matches. Size is omitted from some rows. Given values are once, few, many or a class for expanded clones.

V: TRBV7-8; D: -; size: many; J: TRBJ1-5; DNA: TGTGCCAGCAGCTTAGCGGAGCCAGGGAGCAATCAGCCCCAGCATTTT; CDR3: CASSLAEPGSNQPQHF
V: TRBV7-9; D: -; size: -; J: TRBJ2-1; DNA: TGTGCCAGCAGCCCCACATCAGGATACAATGAGCAGTTCTTC; CDR3: CASSPTSGYNEQFF
V: TRBV28; D: -; size: -; J: TRBJ2-7; DNA: TGTGCCAGCAGTTTCCCGCAGGACAAACTTTTTTACGAGCAGTACTTC; CDR3: CASSFPQDKLFYEQYF
V: TRBV28; D: TRBD1; size: many; J: TRBJ2-7; DNA: TGTGCCAGCAGTCTCCCCTCCCGTGACAGGGTAAACTACGAGCAGTACTTC; CDR3: CASSLPSRDRVNYEQYF
V: TRBV12-3/TRBV12-4; D: -; size: few; J: TRBJ2-5; DNA: TGTGCCAGCAGCCGCTCGCGCCCCGACAACCAAGAGACCCAGTACTTC; CDR3: CASSRSRPDNQETQYF
V: TRBV13; D: -; size: few; J: TRBJ2-3; DNA: TGTGCCAGCAGCTTCCGCACAGATACGCAGTATTTT; CDR3: CASSFRTDTQYF
V: TRBV6-6; D: TRBD1; size: -; J: TRBJ2-5; DNA: TGTGCCAGCAGTTACTCTTGGACAGGGGCGGAGGAGACCCAGTACTTC; CDR3: CASSYSWTGAEETQYF
V: TRBV12-3/TRBV12-4; D: -; size: many; J: TRBJ2-3; DNA: TGTGCCAGCTTGGTTAGTTCCACAGATACGCAGTATTTT; CDR3: CASLVSSTDTQYF
V: TRBV5-1; D: -; size: -; J: TRBJ1-6; DNA: TGCGCCAGCAGCTTGTCTTGGGGGGCAAGAGATTCACCCCTCCACTTT; CDR3: CASSLSWGARDSPLHF
V: TRBV27; D: -; size: many; J: TRBJ2-1; DNA: TGTGCCAGCACCCTCACCTACAATGAGCAGTTCTTC; CDR3: CASTLTYNEQFF
V: TRBV27; D: -; size: few; J: TRBJ1-2; DNA: TGTGCCAGCAGTTTAACCTCGACAGGAAAATATGGCTACACCTTC; CDR3: CASSLTSTGKYGYTF
V: TRBV9; D: -; size: few; J: TRBJ2-7; DNA: TGTGCCAGCAGCGCGACCGGGACTGTTCCCTACGAGCAGTACTTC; CDR3: CASSATGTVPYEQYF
V: TRBV5-6; D: TRBD2; size: -; J: TRBJ2-1; DNA: TGTGCCAGCAGCTTGGAGCGGGACTACAATGAGCAGTTCTTC; CDR3: CASSLERDYNEQFF
V: TRBV4-1; D: -; size: -; J: TRBJ2-4; DNA: TGCGCCAGCAGCCAAGCAACGGTCCAAAACATTCAGTACTTC; CDR3: CASSQATVQNIQYF
V: TRBV6-6; D: -; size: -; J: TRBJ1-2; DNA: TGTGCCAGCAGTTACTCTCTCTCCAGAGACAGCTATGGCTACACCTTC; CDR3: CASSYSLSRDSYGYTF
V: TRBV7-9; D: -; size: -; J: TRBJ1-1; DNA: TGTGCCAGCAGCTTCGTAGGGGGAGAAGCTTTCTTT; CDR3: CASSFVGGEAFF
V: TRBV14; D: TRBD2; size: -; J: TRBJ2-1; DNA: TGTGCCAGCAGCCCCCCCTCCGGGGGGAGGGGCAATGAGCAGTTCTTC; CDR3: CASSPPSGGRGNEQFF
V: TRBV12-3/TRBV12-4; D: -; size: -; J: TRBJ2-7; DNA: TGTGCCAGCACCTACCCGGGGAACGAGCAGTACTTC; CDR3: CASTYPGNEQYF
V: TRBV9; D: -; size: few; J: TRBJ1-3; DNA: TGTGCCAGCAGCGGCTCTTTTAGGTCTGGAAACACCATATATTTT; CDR3: CASSGSFRSGNTIYF
V: TRBV12-3/TRBV12-4; D: -; size: many; J: TRBJ1-2; DNA: TGTGCCAGCAGAAAGATGGGGGCGGATTTCTATGGCTACACCTTC; CDR3: CASRKMGADFYGYTF
V: TRBV12-5; D: -; size: -; J: TRBJ2-3; DNA: TGTGCTAGTGGTGACGGGGAGAGACAGTTCACAGATACGCAGTATTTT; CDR3: CASGDGERQFTDTQYF
V: TRBV6-1; D: -; size: few; J: TRBJ1-1; DNA: TGTGCCAGCAGTGAATTAGACGGAAACACTGAAGCTTTCTTT; CDR3: CASSELDGNTEAFF
V: TRBV20-1; D: TRBD2; size: -; J: TRBJ2-1; DNA: TGCAGTGCGACTGTCCTAGCGGGGGACCTCCCCTACAATGAGCAGTTCTTC; CDR3: CSATVLAGDLPYNEQFF
V: TRBV27; D: -; size: -; J: TRBJ1-1; DNA: TGTGCCAGCAGTCGGTCCTGGGCGAACACTGAAGCTTTCTTT; CDR3: CASSRSWANTEAFF
V: TRBV2; D: -; size: -; J: TRBJ1-2; DNA: TGTGCCAGCAGTGAAAGTTACTCTCCTTCGCCTTATGGCTACACCTTC; CDR3: CASSESYSPSPYGYTF
V: TRBV12-3/TRBV12-4; D: -; size: -; J: TRBJ1-2; DNA: TGTGCCAGCAGTTTAGGGGTGGGTGATGGCTACACCTTC; CDR3: CASSLGVGDGYTF